Listed here is a single T cell receptor (beta chain). The record originates from a study of shared clonotypes between healthy human individuals. CD45RO-negative, CCR7-selected cells formed the naive CD8 fraction, which excluded terminally differentiated effector memory CD45RA+ cells. Repertoires were generated with immunoSEQ multiplex PCR, while TCRdb's copy carries only in-frame clones and drops some. The sample yields some 2.1 million clones, 93% seen once. CDR3 length: 15 residues. From germline, CDR1 is MGHDK and CDR2 SYGVNS. The germline V and J ends were trimmed by 8 bases and 0 bases, with 15 bases remaining between them.

Sequenced material: naive CD8+ T cells from PBMCs. The TCR sequence derives from a man aged 18 to 29 in good health. Some clones in this sample may be carry-over from other donors' samples. This chain links TRBV25-1 with TRBJ2-3; D remains ambiguous. The CDR3, as DNA: TGTGCCAGCGGGGAACTGGCCCCTAGCACAGATACGCAGTATTTT. Translated: CASGELAPSTDTQYF.